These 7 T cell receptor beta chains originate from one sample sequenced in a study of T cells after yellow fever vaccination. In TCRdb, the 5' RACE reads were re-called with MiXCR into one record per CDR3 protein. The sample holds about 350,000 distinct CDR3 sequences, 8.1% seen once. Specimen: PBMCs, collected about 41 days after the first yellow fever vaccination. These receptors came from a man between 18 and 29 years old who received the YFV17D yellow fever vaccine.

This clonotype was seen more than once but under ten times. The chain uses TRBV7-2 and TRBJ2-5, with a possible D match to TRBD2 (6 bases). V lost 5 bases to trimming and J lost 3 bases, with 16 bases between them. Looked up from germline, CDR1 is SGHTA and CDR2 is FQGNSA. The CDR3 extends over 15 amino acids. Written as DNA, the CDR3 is TGTGCCAGCAGCCCTGCGGTAGCGGAAAAAGAGACCCAGTACTTC. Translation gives CASSPAVAEKETQYF.

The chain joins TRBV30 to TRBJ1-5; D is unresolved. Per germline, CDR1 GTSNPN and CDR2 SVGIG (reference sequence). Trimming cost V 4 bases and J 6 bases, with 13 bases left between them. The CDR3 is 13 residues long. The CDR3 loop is CAWTEGGVQPQHF. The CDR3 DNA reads TGTGCCTGGACCGAGGGTGGTGTTCAGCCCCAGCATTTT.

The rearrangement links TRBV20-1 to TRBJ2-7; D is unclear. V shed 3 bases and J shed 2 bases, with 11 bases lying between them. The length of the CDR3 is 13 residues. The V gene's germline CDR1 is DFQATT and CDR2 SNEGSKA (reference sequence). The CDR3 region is CSARPLGTYEQYF. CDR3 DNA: TGCAGTGCTAGGCCGCTCGGCACCTACGAGCAGTACTTC.

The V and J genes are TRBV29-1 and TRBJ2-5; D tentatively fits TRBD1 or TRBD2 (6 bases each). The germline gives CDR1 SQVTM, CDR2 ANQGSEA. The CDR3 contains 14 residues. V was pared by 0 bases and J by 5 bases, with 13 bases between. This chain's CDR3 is CSVEETGRWETQYF. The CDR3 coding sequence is TGCAGCGTTGAAGAAACAGGGAGGTGGGAGACCCAGTACTTC.

CDR3 in amino acids: CASSPRTSYQETQYF. The DNA of the CDR3 is TGTGCCAGCAGCCCCAGGACTAGCTATCAAGAGACCCAGTACTTC. The gene calls are TRBV5-4 and TRBJ2-5; TRBD2 agrees at 8 bases. The ends lost 4 bases at V and 2 bases at J; junction bases unmatched: 7. The CDR3 is 15 amino acids. Germline V lookup: CDR1 SGHNT, CDR2 YYREEE (reference sequence). Drawing the rest from reference TRBV5-4 and TRBJ2-5, the complete variable domain is ETGVTQSPTHLIKTRGQQVTLRCSSQSGHNTVSWYQQALGQGPQFIFQYYREEENGRGNFPPRFSGLQFPNYSSELNVNALELDDSALYLCASSPRTSYQETQYFGPGTRLLVL.

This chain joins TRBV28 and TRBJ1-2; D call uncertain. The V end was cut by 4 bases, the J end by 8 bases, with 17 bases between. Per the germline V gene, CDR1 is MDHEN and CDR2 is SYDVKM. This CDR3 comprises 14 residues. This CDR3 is CASSSRDINRGYTF. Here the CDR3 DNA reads TGTGCCAGCAGTTCCCGGGATATAAATCGAGGCTACACCTTC.

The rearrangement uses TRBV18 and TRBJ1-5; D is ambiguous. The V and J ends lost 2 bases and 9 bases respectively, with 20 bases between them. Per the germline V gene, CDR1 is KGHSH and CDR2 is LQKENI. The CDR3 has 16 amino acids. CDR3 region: CASSPELAPGLGPQHF. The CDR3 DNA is TGTGCCAGCTCACCAGAGCTTGCGCCGGGGTTAGGGCCCCAGCATTTT.